Listed below are T cell receptor beta chains from one sample, sequenced in a study of shared clonotypes between healthy human individuals. Profiled with immunoSEQ multiplex PCR; TCRdb holds only in-frame clones, not every one. The profile shows about 590,000 clones, 95% to 96% of them singletons. Input material: naive CD8+ T cells sorted from blood. All receptors come from a woman in her 30s in good health. Both conserved end residues are part of each CDR3. The order of the fields is clone size, J gene, D gene, V gene, CDR3 DNA, CDR3 protein. D genes are given only for firm matches. Not all rows give a size; the values are once, few, many and, for expanded clones, a class.

clone_size: once
j_call: TRBJ1-1
d_call: NA
v_call: TRBV19
cdr3_nt: TGTGCCAGTAGTATAGATCAGGGCAGGAGGACTGAAGCTTTCTTT
cdr3_aa: CASSIDQGRRTEAFF

clone_size: NA
j_call: TRBJ2-3
d_call: NA
v_call: TRBV7-2
cdr3_nt: TGTGCCAGCAGCTCCGCTACAGGGAGCGCAGATACGCAGTATTTT
cdr3_aa: CASSSATGSADTQYF

clone_size: NA
j_call: TRBJ2-7
d_call: NA
v_call: TRBV19
cdr3_nt: TGTGCCAGTAGTATGGTTTCGGGCATTATCGAGCAGTACTTC
cdr3_aa: CASSMVSGIIEQYF

clone_size: NA
j_call: TRBJ2-7
d_call: TRBD1
v_call: TRBV28
cdr3_nt: TGTGCCAGCAGGGAATACTACGGACAGGGCTACGAGCAGTACTTC
cdr3_aa: CASREYYGQGYEQYF

clone_size: NA
j_call: TRBJ1-5
d_call: NA
v_call: TRBV7-8
cdr3_nt: TGTGCCAGCAGCTCGTTACTTCGACATAGCAATCAGCCCCAGCATTTT
cdr3_aa: CASSSLLRHSNQPQHF

clone_size: NA
j_call: TRBJ2-5
d_call: NA
v_call: TRBV27
cdr3_nt: TGTGCCAGCAGGACGTGGTCAGGAGGTCAAGAGACCCAGTACTTC
cdr3_aa: CASRTWSGGQETQYF

clone_size: NA
j_call: TRBJ2-1
d_call: NA
v_call: TRBV20-1
cdr3_nt: TGCAGTGCCGGGGGCGAGCAGTTCTTC
cdr3_aa: CSAGGEQFF

clone_size: NA
j_call: TRBJ2-7
d_call: NA
v_call: TRBV10-2
cdr3_nt: TGCGCCAGCAGTGAGTCAACAGGGTTCGCCTACGAGCAGTACTTC
cdr3_aa: CASSESTGFAYEQYF

clone_size: NA
j_call: TRBJ2-7
d_call: NA
v_call: TRBV4-1
cdr3_nt: TGCGCCAGCAGTTTCGAAGGGAACCTCGTCTACGAGCAGTACTTC
cdr3_aa: CASSFEGNLVYEQYF

clone_size: NA
j_call: TRBJ2-7
d_call: TRBD2
v_call: TRBV11-2
cdr3_nt: TGTGCCAGCAGCCCGTTAGACGGGACTAGGGGAGAGCCCTACGAGCAGTACTTC
cdr3_aa: CASSPLDGTRGEPYEQYF

clone_size: NA
j_call: TRBJ2-7
d_call: NA
v_call: TRBV4-2
cdr3_nt: TGTGCCAGCAGTGGTCCCCCGAGCTACGAGCAGTACTTC
cdr3_aa: CASSGPPSYEQYF

clone_size: NA
j_call: TRBJ2-3
d_call: TRBD1
v_call: TRBV10-3
cdr3_nt: TGTGCCATCAGTGAGTACCCCGGGACAGCCCTCACAGATACGCAGTATTTT
cdr3_aa: CAISEYPGTALTDTQYF

clone_size: NA
j_call: TRBJ2-7
d_call: NA
v_call: TRBV28
cdr3_nt: TGTGCCAGCAGTATTGAGGGGAACGAGCAGTACTTC
cdr3_aa: CASSIEGNEQYF

clone_size: NA
j_call: TRBJ1-1
d_call: TRBD1
v_call: TRBV9
cdr3_nt: TGTGCCAGCAATACAGCAGGGGGCATCACTGAAGCTTTCTTT
cdr3_aa: CASNTAGGITEAFF

clone_size: NA
j_call: TRBJ2-1
d_call: NA
v_call: TRBV2
cdr3_nt: TGTGCCAGACCCGGGGTTCAACAAATCAGCATCTCAACCTACAATGAGCAGTTCTTC
cdr3_aa: CARPGVQQISISTYNEQFF

clone_size: NA
j_call: TRBJ2-7
d_call: TRBD1
v_call: TRBV27
cdr3_nt: TGTGCCAGCAGTTCCGGACAGGGAGTTTACGAGCAGTACTTC
cdr3_aa: CASSSGQGVYEQYF

clone_size: NA
j_call: TRBJ2-5
d_call: TRBD1
v_call: TRBV2
cdr3_nt: TGTGCCAGCAGCACTTGGGACAGCAATCAAGAGACCCAGTACTTC
cdr3_aa: CASSTWDSNQETQYF

clone_size: NA
j_call: TRBJ1-1
d_call: NA
v_call: TRBV2
cdr3_nt: TGTGCCAGCACTAACCCCGCTCTGAACACTGAAGCTTTCTTT
cdr3_aa: CASTNPALNTEAFF

clone_size: NA
j_call: TRBJ2-5
d_call: TRBD2
v_call: TRBV9
cdr3_nt: TGTGCCAGCAATAGGCTTCCCAGGGAGGGAGAGACCCAGTACTTC
cdr3_aa: CASNRLPREGETQYF

clone_size: NA
j_call: TRBJ2-2
d_call: NA
v_call: TRBV11-2
cdr3_nt: TGTGCCAGCAGCGAATCCCAGGCGAACACCGGGGAGCTGTTTTTT
cdr3_aa: CASSESQANTGELFF

clone_size: NA
j_call: TRBJ1-2
d_call: NA
v_call: TRBV7-9
cdr3_nt: TGTGCCAGCATGGCGGTCCCCCAAAATGGCTACACCTTC
cdr3_aa: CASMAVPQNGYTF

clone_size: NA
j_call: TRBJ2-7
d_call: TRBD2
v_call: TRBV5-6
cdr3_nt: TGTGCCAGCAGCCCGTGGACTAGCGGGACGGTTTCCTACGAGCAGTACTTC
cdr3_aa: CASSPWTSGTVSYEQYF

clone_size: NA
j_call: TRBJ2-7
d_call: TRBD1
v_call: TRBV6-5
cdr3_nt: TGTGCCAGCAGTTATTTGGACAGGGGTTACGAGCAGTACTTC
cdr3_aa: CASSYLDRGYEQYF